Given below is one TCR beta chain in context. Its target is unknown. Looked up from germline, CDR1 is SQVTM and CDR2 is ANQGSEA. V lost 5 bases to trimming and J lost 8 bases, with 15 bases between them. The CDR3 has 13 residues. There were TCR beta CDR3 regions amplified from RNA transcripts. Carried out on the TCR CDR3, a first-round RT-PCR used the HTBI primer set. Via MiXCR, TCRdb re-called the multiplex PCR reads, giving one row per CDR3 protein. Of 490,000 or so distinct CDR3 sequences in the sample, 46% were seen once. Exclusion followed for patients with uncontrolled infection, other autoimmune disease, pregnancy or lactation. The data originate from a study of T cells in Graves' hyperthyroidism and ophthalmopathy. General study results and limits: Ophthalmopathy was model-predicted a median roughly 6.2 months pre-onset. Using 13 V-J features, a model discriminated ophthalmopathy from stable hyperthyroidism. Most clonotypes expanded in the thyroid (above 0.001) were also present in blood.

The chain recombines TRBV29-1 with TRBJ1-4; D is ambiguous. The sequenced material came from peripheral blood or thyroid tissue (not recorded which). The clonotype was recovered from an adult woman with Graves' disease, either hyperthyroidism or ophthalmopathy (not recorded which). The CDR3 loop is CSVWGEGLEKLFF. DNA of the CDR3: TGCAGCGTTTGGGGAGAGGGCTTGGAAAAACTGTTTTTT.